Following are 30 T cell receptor beta chains from one sample sequenced in a study of prognosis after radiotherapy for stage I lung cancer. Starting from genomic DNA, TCR beta CDR3 was amplified through two-round multiplex PCR. First-round PCR used primers specific to each TRBV and TRBJ gene. TCRdb analysed the multiplex PCR reads with MiXCR anew, one entry per CDR3 protein. The sample yields 25,000 to 30,000 distinct CDR3 sequences, around a third seen once. The sample in question was PBMCs, obtained before or after stereotactic body radiation therapy (not recorded which). All receptors come from a donor over 45 with non-small cell lung cancer.

This clonotype was counted ten times or more. The rearrangement links TRBV7-9 to TRBJ2-5; D not certain. This CDR3 contains 13 residues. V shed 3 bases and J shed 4 bases, with 9 bases lying between them. Per the germline V gene, CDR1 is SEHNR and CDR2 is FQNEAQ (reference sequence). CDR3 sequence reads: CASSFRHGETQYF. Here the CDR3 DNA reads TGTGCCAGCAGCTTTCGTCACGGAGAGACCCAGTACTTC.

This clonotype was observed many times. The chain recombines TRBV19 with TRBJ1-2; perhaps TRBD1 as D (6 bases). With 5 bases removed from V and 8 bases from J, the gap between germline ends came to 12 bases. The CDR3 runs to 12 residues. Looked up from germline, CDR1 is LNHDA and CDR2 is SQIVND (reference sequence). The CDR3 sequence is CASSSGRGGYTF. The CDR3 nucleotides are TGTGCCAGTAGTTCGGGCAGGGGAGGCTACACCTTC.

At least ten counts were recorded for this clonotype. The rearrangement links TRBV4-1 to TRBJ1-3, with D unresolved. CDR3 size: 12 residues. The V and J ends lost 2 bases and 4 bases respectively, with 3 bases between them. The germline V gene encodes CDR1 MGHRA and CDR2 YSYEKL. The CDR3 DNA reads TGCGCCAGCAGCCAATCCGGAAACACCATATATTTT. Its protein is CASSQSGNTIYF.

This clonotype has ten or more counts. The chain combines TRBV12-3 or TRBV12-4 with TRBJ1-1; D unresolved. The CDR3 extends over 15 amino acids. Trimming took 4 bases from V and 4 from J, leaving 16 bases between them. CDR3 residues: CASSSLITPGTEAFF. The CDR3 DNA reads TGTGCCAGCAGTTCCTTGATCACTCCGGGCACTGAAGCTTTCTTT.

In its sample, this clonotype was seen once. The rearrangement joins TRBV6-1 to TRBJ2-2; possible D gene TRBD2, 7 bases. Germline V gene data show CDR1 as MNHNS and CDR2 as SASEGT. This CDR3 region has 16 residues. The V end was cut by 6 bases, the J end by 2 bases, with 16 bases between. CDR3: CASSPNGGLNTGELFF. In DNA form, the CDR3 reads TGTGCCAGCAGCCCAAACGGGGGGCTTAACACCGGGGAGCTGTTTTTT.

Details on this clonotype: One end of the junction is discordant with germline, which a read error may explain. V gene TRBV6-1 combines with J gene TRBJ2-7; tentatively, D is TRBD1 (5 bases). This CDR3 is built from 13 residues. The V gene's germline CDR1 is MNHNS and CDR2 SASEGT. The CDR3 nucleotides read TGTTCCAGCAAGTGGGGCCAATCGTGCGAGCAGTACTTC. Translating gives CSSKWGQSCEQYF.

There are a few counts of this clonotype. This may stem from a read error, because a much larger clone lies one nucleotide away. The chain uses TRBV6-1 and TRBJ1-1; TRBD1 agrees at 7 bases. The CDR3 extends over 19 amino acids. Germline CDR1 and CDR2: MNHNS and SASEGT. CDR3 bases: TGTGCCAGCAACCAGGGCGCTAACAGGGGACGACTGATGAACACTGTAGCTTTCTTT. As protein: CASNQGANRGRLMNTVAFF.

This clonotype was recorded at least ten times. V gene TRBV20-1 combines with J gene TRBJ2-7; the D gene is possibly TRBD2 (6 bases). Germline V CDR1 and CDR2: DFQATT, SNEGSKA (reference sequence). Trimming removed 1 base from V and 4 bases from J, with 20 bases in between. The CDR3 covers 16 residues. This CDR3 is CSARGSRDLILYEQYF. CDR3 sequence (DNA): TGCAGTGCTAGAGGGTCCCGGGACTTGATCCTTTACGAGCAGTACTTC.

This clonotype was counted at least ten times. This chain uses TRBV6-5 with TRBJ2-6; D gene uncertain. The CDR3 covers 16 residues. V lost 2 bases and J lost 9, with 17 bases in between. In germline, CDR1 is MNHEY, CDR2 SVGAGI. This chain's CDR3 is CASSYSVSIAVNVLTF. CDR3 coding DNA: TGTGCCAGCAGTTACAGCGTCTCCATTGCGGTCAACGTCCTGACTTTC.

Of note for this clonotype: A read error may produce the germline difference seen at one junction end. The chain has TRBV6-2 or TRBV6-3 and TRBJ1-6; D is undetermined. This CDR3 has 15 residues. Per germline, CDR1 MNHEY and CDR2 SVGEGT. Written as DNA, the CDR3 is TGTGCCAGCAGAATGGGGTCCTACTATAATTCACCCCTCAACTTT. This encodes CASRMGSYYNSPLNF.

Relative to its sample, this clonotype is medium-sized (0.01 to 0.1%). The chain recombines TRBV6-5 with TRBJ1-6; no firm D call. V was clipped by 4 bases and J by 1 base, with 8 bases between them. The CDR3 has 15 amino acids. Germline V gene data show CDR1 as MNHEY and CDR2 as SVGAGI. The CDR3 loop reads CASSLSGSYNSPLHF. The CDR3 nucleotides read TGTGCCAGCAGTTTAAGTGGGTCCTATAATTCACCCCTCCACTTT.

There are many counts of this clonotype. The V call is TRBV2, the J call TRBJ2-1; no reliable D call. V was clipped by 4 bases and J by 4 bases, with 5 bases between them. Germline V lookup: CDR1 SNHLY, CDR2 FYNNEI. The CDR3 contains 12 residues. In DNA form, the CDR3 reads TGTGCCAGCAGTGGGGGATACAATGAGCAGTTCTTC. Translation: CASSGGYNEQFF.

This clonotype was recorded many times. V is TRBV5-1 and J is TRBJ1-1, with 7 bases matching TRBD1. This CDR3 spans 14 amino acids. The V segment lost 2 bases and the J segment 4 bases; nucleotides outside the gene matches: 5. The germline gives CDR1 SGHRS, CDR2 YFSETQ. The CDR3 sequence is CASSLLDRVTEAFF. In DNA form, the CDR3 reads TGCGCCAGCAGCTTACTTGACAGGGTCACTGAAGCTTTCTTT.

This clonotype was recorded a few times. The rearrangement links TRBV19 to TRBJ2-4, with D perhaps TRBD2 (7 bases). Germline CDR1 and CDR2: LNHDA and SQIVND (reference sequence). The V and J ends lost 6 bases and 5 bases respectively, with 14 bases between them. CDR3 length: 14 residues. Here the CDR3 DNA reads TGTGCCAGTAGGAAACAGGGAGGGGAAAACATTCAGTACTTC. Residues: CASRKQGGENIQYF.

Many counts were recorded for this clonotype. This chain uses TRBV12-3 or TRBV12-4 with TRBJ2-2, with unresolved D. This CDR3 spans 14 amino acids. Trimming left V 6 bases short and J 0 bases short, with 8 bases between. The CDR3 sequence: CASRQTANTGELFF. CDR3 bases: TGTGCCAGCAGACAGACTGCGAACACCGGGGAGCTGTTTTTT.

Ten or more counts support this clonotype. The rearrangement links TRBV6-2 or TRBV6-3 to TRBJ2-3; 13 positions agree with TRBD2. This CDR3 is 17 amino acids long. The V and J ends lost 6 bases and 0 bases, in that order; junction bases with no gene match: 6. Looked up from germline, CDR1 is MNHEY and CDR2 is SVGEGT. In DNA, the CDR3 is TGTGCCAGCAGCCGGACTAGCGGGGGCCTTAGCACAGATACGCAGTATTTT. This encodes CASSRTSGGLSTDTQYF.

The sample holds many counts of this clonotype. The chain carries TRBV15 and TRBJ1-2; unclear D gene. The germline CDR1 and CDR2 sequences are LNHNV and YYDKDF (reference sequence). With 0 bases removed from V and 3 bases from J, the gap between germline ends came to 14 bases. This CDR3 region has 16 residues. The CDR3 protein is CATSRDFLVEDYGYTF. Here the CDR3 DNA reads TGTGCCACCAGCAGAGATTTCCTGGTGGAAGACTATGGCTACACCTTC.

At least ten counts were recorded for this clonotype. The chain recombines TRBV28 with TRBJ1-2; a weak D match, TRBD1 (5 bases). Germline values: CDR1 MDHEN, CDR2 SYDVKM. CDR3 length equals 13 residues. The V end lost 7 bases, the J end lost 2 bases, and 11 bases lay between the germline ends. Here the CDR3 DNA reads TGTGCCAGCACTTCCGGGACGAACTATGGCTACACCTTC. This encodes CASTSGTNYGYTF.

Comments on this clonotype: The conserved phenylalanine or tryptophan normally closing the CDR3 is absent here, so this likely arose from a read error. The limits of the CDR3 on the DNA are not certain, so only TCRdb's listed CDR3 is given. The CDR3: CSARAGTANTGEPFL. The rearrangement joins TRBV20-1 to TRBJ2-2; TRBD1 is the table's D call and was not checked against the DNA. The CDR3 comprises 15 residues, both ends counted. Germline CDR1 and CDR2: DFQATT and SNEGSKA (reference sequence).

The J gene is TRBJ2-2, the V gene TRBV28; possibly TRBD1 or TRBD2 for D (5 bases each). This CDR3 is built from 18 residues. The germline V gene has CDR1 MDHEN and CDR2 SYDVKM. Trimming stripped 5 bases from V and 1 base from J, with 20 bases between. The DNA for the CDR3 is TGTGCCAGCAGTCTATACAACTGGGGGACGAAGAACACCGGGGAGCTGTTTTTT. It yields the protein CASSLYNWGTKNTGELFF.

There are many counts of this clonotype. This rearrangement joins TRBV5-1 to TRBJ1-3; D is unresolved. The CDR3 contains 16 residues. CDR1 and CDR2 (germline): SGHRS, YFSETQ. V lost 1 base, J lost 4 bases, and 15 bases lay in between. The CDR3 DNA is TGCGCCAGCAGCTTGTTAGGAGCAGAATTAGGAAACACCATATATTTT. Translating gives CASSLLGAELGNTIYF. Full variable domain (remainder filled in from reference TRBV5-1 and TRBJ1-3): KAGVTQTPRYLIKTRGQQVTLSCSPISGHRSVSWYQQTPGQGLQFLFEYFSETQRNKGNFPGRFSGRQFSNSRSEMNVSTLELGDSALYLCASSLLGAELGNTIYFGEGSWLTVV.

On this clonotype: A much larger clone is a single base away; this may be a read error. The chain links TRBV9 to TRBJ2-7; no reliable D call. With 9 bases removed from V and 10 bases from J, the gap between germline ends came to 14 bases. The CDR3 consists of 10 residues. Per the germline V gene, CDR1 is SGDLS and CDR2 is YYNGEE. DNA of the CDR3: TGTGCCATCAAACGCCTCACCCAGTACTTC. It encodes CAIKRLTQYF.

In regard to this clonotype: The germline gene is not matched at one end of the junction; a read error may be the cause. The chain joins TRBV5-1 to TRBJ1-5, with 7 bases that match TRBD1. This CDR3 region has 17 residues. Germline CDR1 and CDR2: SGHRS and YFSETQ. The CDR3 is CASSLLPTGDSNKPQHF. The CDR3 DNA is TGCGCTAGCAGCTTGTTGCCAACTGGGGACAGCAATAAGCCCCAGCATTTT.

This clonotype was observed at least ten times. The rearrangement joins TRBV27 to TRBJ2-7; 7 bases map to TRBD1. The CDR3 has 14 residues. Germline V lookup: CDR1 MNHEY, CDR2 SMNVEV (reference sequence). V gave up 5 bases and J gave up 3 bases; unmatched junction bases: 7. For the CDR3, the DNA is TGTGCCAGCAGTGTAACGGGACAGAGCTACGAGCAGTACTTC. This sequence encodes CASSVTGQSYEQYF.

About this clonotype itself: With only one base between it and a far larger clone, this is likely a read error. The chain has TRBV27 and TRBJ2-1; D gene unclear. The germline V gene has CDR1 MNHEY and CDR2 SMNVEV (reference sequence). V was cut by 2 bases and J by 10 bases, with 18 bases left in between. The CDR3 has 15 residues. This CDR3 is CASSLASGGSYEQFF. DNA for the CDR3: TGTGCCAGCAGTTTAGCGTCTGGCGGTTCCTACGAGCAGTTCTTC.

On this clonotype itself: A much larger clone lies one base from this, so it may be a read error. A read error is likely, as this CDR3 ends without the conserved phenylalanine or tryptophan. The rearrangement uses TRBV5-4 and TRBJ1-1, with a possible D match to TRBD1 (6 bases). This CDR3 has 15 residues. V gave up 0 bases and J gave up 5 bases, with 14 bases separating them. The germline gives CDR1 SGHNT, CDR2 YYREEE (reference sequence). The CDR3 DNA sequence: TGTGCCAGCAGCTTGGGGTGGAGGGGGTGGACTGAAGCTTTCTAT. As protein: CASSLGWRGWTEAFY.

There are many counts of this clonotype. The rearrangement uses TRBV5-8 and TRBJ1-1; perhaps TRBD1 as D (5 bases). Trimming pared 4 bases from V and 3 bases from J, leaving 13 bases between. The germline CDR1 and CDR2 sequences are SGHTS and YDEGEE. There are 14 residues in the CDR3. DNA of the CDR3: TGTGCCAGCAGCCCTTGGGGGGTGTACACTGAAGCTTTCTTT. This gives the protein CASSPWGVYTEAFF.

Regarding this clonotype: At one end, the junction sequence differs from germline, possibly due to a read error. The genes are TRBV6-2 or TRBV6-3 and TRBJ1-5; 7 nucleotides match TRBD1. The CDR3 length is 14 residues. CDR1 and CDR2 (germline): MNHEY, SVGEGT. The CDR3 sequence: CASRAGGFGQPRHF. CDR3 DNA sequence: TGTGCCAGCAGAGCAGGGGGATTTGGTCAGCCCCGGCATTTT.

Notes on this clonotype: It differs at one base from a far larger clone, so likely a read error. The chain employs TRBV6-5 and TRBJ2-1; the D gene is possibly TRBD2 (7 bases). The J call may be in error: the DNA end matches TRBJ2-5 better. CDR1 is MNHEY and CDR2 is SVGAGI in the germline V gene. The CDR3 extends over 17 amino acids. CDR3 sequence: CASRIAAGAGAGETQYF. The CDR3 nucleotides are TGTGCCAGCAGAATAGCGGCAGGCGCGGGGGCCGGGGAGACCCAGTACTTC.

Relative to its sample, this clonotype is medium-sized. The V gene is TRBV5-1, the J gene TRBJ2-2; D unresolved. V was shortened by 4 bases and J by 6 bases, with 22 bases between the two germline ends. This CDR3 is 17 amino acids long. CDR1 and CDR2 from the germline V gene are SGHRS and YFSETQ. CDR3 in DNA: TGCGCCAGCAGCCAGAAAATCGGGCTGGGCCGGGCCGGGGAGCTGTTTTTT. Residues: CASSQKIGLGRAGELFF.